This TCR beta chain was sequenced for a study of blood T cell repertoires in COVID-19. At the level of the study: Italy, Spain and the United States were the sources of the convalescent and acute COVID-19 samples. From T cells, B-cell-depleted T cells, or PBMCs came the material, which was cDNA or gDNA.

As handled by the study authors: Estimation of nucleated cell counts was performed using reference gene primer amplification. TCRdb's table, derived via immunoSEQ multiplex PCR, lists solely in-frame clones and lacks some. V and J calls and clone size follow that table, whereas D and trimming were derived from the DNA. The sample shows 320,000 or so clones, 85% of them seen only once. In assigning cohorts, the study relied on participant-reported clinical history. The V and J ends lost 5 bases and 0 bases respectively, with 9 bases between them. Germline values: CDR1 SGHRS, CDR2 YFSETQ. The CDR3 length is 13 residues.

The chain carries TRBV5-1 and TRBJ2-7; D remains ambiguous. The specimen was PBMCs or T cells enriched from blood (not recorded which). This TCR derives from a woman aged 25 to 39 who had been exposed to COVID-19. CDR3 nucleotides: TGCGCCAGCAGGTTTAGTACCTCCTACGAGCAGTACTTC. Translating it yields CASRFSTSYEQYF.